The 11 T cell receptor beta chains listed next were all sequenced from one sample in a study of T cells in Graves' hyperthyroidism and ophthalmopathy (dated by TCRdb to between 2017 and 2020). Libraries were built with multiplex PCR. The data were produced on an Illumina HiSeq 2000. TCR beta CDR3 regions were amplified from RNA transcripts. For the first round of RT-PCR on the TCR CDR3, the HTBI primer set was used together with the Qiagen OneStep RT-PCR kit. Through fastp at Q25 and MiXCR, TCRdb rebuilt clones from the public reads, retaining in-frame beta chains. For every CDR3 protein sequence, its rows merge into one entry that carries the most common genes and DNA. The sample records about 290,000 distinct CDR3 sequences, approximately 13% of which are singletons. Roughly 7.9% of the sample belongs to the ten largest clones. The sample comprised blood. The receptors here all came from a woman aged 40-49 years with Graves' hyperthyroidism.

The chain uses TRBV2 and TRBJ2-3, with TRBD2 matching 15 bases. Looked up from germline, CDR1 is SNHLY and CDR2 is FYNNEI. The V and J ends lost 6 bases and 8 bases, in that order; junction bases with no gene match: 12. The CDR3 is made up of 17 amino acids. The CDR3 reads CASRPGLAGGPQGTQYF. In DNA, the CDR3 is TGTGCCAGCAGACCTGGACTAGCGGGAGGGCCTCAGGGTACGCAGTATTTT. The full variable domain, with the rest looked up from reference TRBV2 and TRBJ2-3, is EPEVTQTPSHQVTQMGQEVILRCVPISNHLYFYWYRQILGQKVEFLVSFYNNEISEKSEIFDDQFSVERPDGSNFTLKIRSTKLEDSAMYFCASRPGLAGGPQGTQYFGPGTRLTVL.

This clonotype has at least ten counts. Here the CDR3 reads CASSSGTSLQYGYTF. The DNA of the CDR3 is TGTGCCAGCAGTTCTGGGACTTCACTCCAATATGGCTACACCTTC. V and J are TRBV6-2 or TRBV6-3 and TRBJ1-2, with D possibly TRBD1 on 5 matching bases. The CDR3 has 15 residues. In germline, CDR1 is MNHEY, CDR2 SVGEGT. Deletions cut 4 bases from V and 5 bases from J, with 17 bases between.

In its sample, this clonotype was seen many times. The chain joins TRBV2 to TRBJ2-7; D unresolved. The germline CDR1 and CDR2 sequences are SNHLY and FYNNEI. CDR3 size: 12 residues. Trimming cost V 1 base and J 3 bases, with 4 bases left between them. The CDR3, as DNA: TGTGCCAGCAGTGAAGGGTTCTACGAGCAGTACTTC. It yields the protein CASSEGFYEQYF. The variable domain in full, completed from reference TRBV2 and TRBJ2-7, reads EPEVTQTPSHQVTQMGQEVILRCVPISNHLYFYWYRQILGQKVEFLVSFYNNEISEKSEIFDDQFSVERPDGSNFTLKIRSTKLEDSAMYFCASSEGFYEQYFGPGTRLTVT.

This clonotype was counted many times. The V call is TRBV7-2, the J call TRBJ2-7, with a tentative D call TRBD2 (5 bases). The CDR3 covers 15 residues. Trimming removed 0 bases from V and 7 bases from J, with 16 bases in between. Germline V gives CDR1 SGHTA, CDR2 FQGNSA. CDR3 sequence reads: CASSLATATGEEQYF. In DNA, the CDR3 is TGTGCCAGCAGCTTAGCGACGGCGACTGGGGAGGAGCAGTACTTC.

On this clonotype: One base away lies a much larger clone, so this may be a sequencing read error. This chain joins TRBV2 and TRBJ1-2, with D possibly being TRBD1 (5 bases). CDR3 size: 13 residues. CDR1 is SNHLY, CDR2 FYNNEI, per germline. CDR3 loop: CAIRDSENYGHTF. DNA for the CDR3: TGTGCCATCCGGGACTCCGAAAACTATGGCCACACCTTC.

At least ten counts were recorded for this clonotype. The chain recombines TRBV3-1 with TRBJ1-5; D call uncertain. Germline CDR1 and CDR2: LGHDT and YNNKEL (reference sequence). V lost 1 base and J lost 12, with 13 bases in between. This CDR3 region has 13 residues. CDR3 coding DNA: TGTGCCAGCAGCCAAGGTTTAACCCGAGACCAGCATTTT. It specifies CASSQGLTRDQHF. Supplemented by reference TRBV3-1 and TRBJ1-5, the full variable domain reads DTAVSQTPKYLVTQMGNDKSIKCEQNLGHDTMYWYKQDSKKFLKIMFSYNNKELIINETVPNRFSPKSPDKAHLNLHINSLELGDSAVYFCASSQGLTRDQHFGDGTRLSIL.

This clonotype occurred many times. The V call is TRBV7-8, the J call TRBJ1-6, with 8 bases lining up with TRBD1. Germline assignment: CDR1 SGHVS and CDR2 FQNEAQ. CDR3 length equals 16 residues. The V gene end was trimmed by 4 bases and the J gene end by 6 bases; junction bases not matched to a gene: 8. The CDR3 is CASSSRTGGGNSPLHF. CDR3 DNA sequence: TGTGCCAGCAGCTCCCGTACAGGGGGAGGTAATTCACCCCTCCACTTT.

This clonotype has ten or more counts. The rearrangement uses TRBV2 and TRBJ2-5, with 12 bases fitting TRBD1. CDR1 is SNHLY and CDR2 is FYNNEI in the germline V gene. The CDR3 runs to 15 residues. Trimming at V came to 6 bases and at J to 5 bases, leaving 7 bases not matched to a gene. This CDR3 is CASRSGTGGEETQYF. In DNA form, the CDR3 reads TGTGCCAGCAGATCCGGGACAGGGGGCGAGGAGACCCAGTACTTC.

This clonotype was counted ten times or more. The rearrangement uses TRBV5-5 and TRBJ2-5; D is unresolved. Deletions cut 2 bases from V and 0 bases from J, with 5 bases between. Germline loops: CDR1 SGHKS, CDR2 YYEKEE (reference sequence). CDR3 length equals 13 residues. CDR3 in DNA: TGTGCCAGCAGCTTAGCTCACCAAGAGACCCAGTACTTC. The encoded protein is CASSLAHQETQYF.

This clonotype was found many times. Written as DNA, the CDR3 is TGTGCCAGCAGCCCAGTAGGCCCAAACACTGAAGCTTTCTTT. Its protein product is CASSPVGPNTEAFF. This sequence joins TRBV7-2 and TRBJ1-1; no clear D gene. The CDR3 is 14 amino acids. CDR1 and CDR2 (germline): SGHTA, FQGNSA. Trimming took 5 bases from V and 2 from J, leaving 12 bases between them.

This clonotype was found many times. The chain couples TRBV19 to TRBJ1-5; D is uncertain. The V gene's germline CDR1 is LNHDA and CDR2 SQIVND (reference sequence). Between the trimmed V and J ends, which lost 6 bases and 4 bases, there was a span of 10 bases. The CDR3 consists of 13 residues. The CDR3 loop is CASRWGNNQPQHF. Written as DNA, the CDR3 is TGTGCCAGTAGATGGGGAAATAATCAGCCCCAGCATTTT.